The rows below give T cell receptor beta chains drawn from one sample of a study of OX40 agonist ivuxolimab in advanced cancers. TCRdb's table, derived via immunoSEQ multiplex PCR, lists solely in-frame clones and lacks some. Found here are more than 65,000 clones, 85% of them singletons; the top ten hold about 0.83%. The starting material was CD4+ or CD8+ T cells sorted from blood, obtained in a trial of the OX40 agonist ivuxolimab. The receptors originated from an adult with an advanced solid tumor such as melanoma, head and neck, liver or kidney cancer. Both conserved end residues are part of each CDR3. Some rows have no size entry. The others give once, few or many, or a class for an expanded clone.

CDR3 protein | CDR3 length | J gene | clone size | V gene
CASSQGNSVHEQYF | 14 | TRBJ2-7 | NA | TRBV4-1
CASSLSGQRETQYF | 14 | TRBJ2-5 | NA | TRBV5-1
CASSPQPSGGESTDTQYF | 18 | TRBJ2-3 | NA | TRBV28
CASSWRDSTDTQYF | 14 | TRBJ2-3 | NA | TRBV7-8
CGGRGDTEAFF | 11 | TRBJ1-1 | few | TRBV20-1
CASSPQGGENTEAFF | 15 | TRBJ1-1 | once | TRBV18
CASSYEGFTGELFF | 14 | TRBJ2-2 | once | TRBV6-5
CASSLSGGTGQMNTEAFF | 18 | TRBJ1-1 | NA | TRBV28
CASRVGGSPTDTQYF | 15 | TRBJ2-3 | NA | TRBV28
CASSPMVDTQYF | 12 | TRBJ2-3 | NA | TRBV28
CASSPWGAGAFF | 12 | TRBJ1-1 | NA | TRBV5-6
CASTISPGSTDTQYF | 15 | TRBJ2-3 | few | TRBV19
CASRPQKPLAGAGEQYF | 17 | TRBJ2-7 | NA | TRBV28
CASRMTGGSYEQYF | 14 | TRBJ2-7 | NA | TRBV5-8
CASSLIGDSPLHF | 13 | TRBJ1-6 | NA | TRBV11-2
CASLRISTDTQYF | 13 | TRBJ2-3 | NA | TRBV2
CASSSGLTSGKGADTQYF | 18 | TRBJ2-3 | few | TRBV5-1
CASSGRGSSSYNEQFF | 16 | TRBJ2-1 | NA | TRBV27
CASSLLGRAYEQYF | 14 | TRBJ2-7 | NA | TRBV27
CASTNPGTGGNNYGYTF | 17 | TRBJ1-2 | NA | TRBV2
CASSLARLAGGGTGELFF | 18 | TRBJ2-2 | few | TRBV7-2
CATSRAQSPHEQYF | 14 | NA | NA | TRBV15
CASSLGRVGAFF | 12 | TRBJ1-1 | NA | TRBV7-2
CASSHLGKTYEQYF | 14 | TRBJ2-7 | few | TRBV4-1
CASSPGALNTEAFF | 14 | TRBJ1-1 | once | TRBV11-3
CASSPGTSGSTDTQYF | 16 | TRBJ2-3 | NA | TRBV7-7
CASSFGTGRQYNEQFF | 16 | TRBJ2-1 | NA | TRBV7-2
CASSLAGAEDTQYF | 14 | TRBJ2-3 | NA | TRBV11-2
CASSERQGGNQPQHF | 15 | TRBJ1-5 | NA | TRBV19
CASVRQNQPQHF | 12 | TRBJ1-5 | few | TRBV6-1
CASSFAGDQETQYF | 14 | TRBJ2-5 | NA | TRBV7-7
CASSALPAGINTEAFF | 16 | TRBJ1-1 | NA | TRBV25-1
CASSRPRSQRSSYEQYF | 17 | TRBJ2-7 | few | TRBV5-6
CASRGRPGGSSPLHF | 15 | TRBJ1-6 | NA | TRBV28
CASSLASTDEKLFF | 14 | TRBJ1-4 | once | TRBV5-1
CASSGTRSETQYF | 13 | TRBJ2-5 | NA | TRBV2
CASSLDPGSGLGEKLFF | 17 | TRBJ1-4 | NA | TRBV11-2
CASSERHYYGYTF | 13 | TRBJ1-2 | NA | TRBV2
CASSSSPGQVQYNEQFF | 17 | TRBJ2-1 | NA | TRBV13
CASSLRSALIEQYF | 14 | NA | NA | TRBV7-2